The clone carrying this T cell receptor beta chain was seen repeatedly, ten times or more. This entry belongs to a study of early T cells in non-severe SARS-CoV-2 infection. This CDR3 region has 12 residues. Germline V gene data show CDR1 as SGHTA and CDR2 as FQGNSA. The germline V and J ends were trimmed by 2 bases and 1 base, with 1 base remaining between them. One entry per CDR3 protein results from TCRdb running MiXCR on the 5' RACE reads. The table lists 30,000 to 40,000 distinct CDR3 sequences, 9% of them singletons, with under 15% in the top ten. This clonotype was sampled from an adult who was a healthcare worker with PCR-confirmed SARS-CoV-2 infection or an uninfected control (not recorded which). Sequencing was carried out using whole blood. The rearrangement links TRBV7-2 to TRBJ2-3; the D is unclear. CDR3 protein: CASSLRTDTQYF. In nucleotides, the CDR3 is TGTGCCAGCAGCTTACGCACAGATACGCAGTATTTT.